Each of the 15 T cell receptor beta chains below was sequenced from the same sample in a study of blood T cell repertoires in COVID-19. The table came from immunoSEQ multiplex PCR; TCRdb's copy has only in-frame clones and leaves some out. Among 250,000 to 300,000 clones, 89% were seen once, and the ten largest hold 0.94%. What was sequenced was peripheral blood. The receptors here all came from a woman aged 40 to 50 who had recovered from COVID-19.

The chain has TRBV2 and TRBJ2-3; 8 bases are shared with TRBD2. The V segment lost 6 bases and the J segment 6 bases; nucleotides outside the gene matches: 2. Germline V gene sequence: CDR1 SNHLY, CDR2 FYNNEI. CDR3 length: 12 residues. The CDR3 is CASRSGGDTQYF. CDR3 bases: TGTGCCAGCAGATCGGGGGGGGATACGCAGTATTTT.

CDR3 region: CASSLNPGARSYREKLFF. The CDR3 DNA reads as TGTGCCAGCAGCTTAAATCCAGGGGCGCGTTCTTACCGTGAAAAACTGTTTTTT. The chain is built from TRBV7-3 and TRBJ1-4; possible D gene TRBD1, 6 bases. Germline values: CDR1 SGHTA, CDR2 FQGTGA. V lost 1 base and J lost 7, with 22 bases in between. The CDR3 has 18 residues.

The chain recombines TRBV29-1 with TRBJ2-1; 7 nucleotides align to TRBD1. Germline CDR1 and CDR2: SQVTM and ANQGSEA. The CDR3 is 12 amino acids. V shed 5 bases and J 3 bases; nucleotides not matched to a gene: 1. The CDR3 is CSVRDSYNEQFF. The CDR3, as DNA: TGCAGCGTTCGGGACAGCTACAATGAGCAGTTCTTC.

This clone showed up just once. One junction end does not reproduce the germline sequence, and a read error may be involved. The genes are TRBV18 and TRBJ2-5; 7 bases agree with TRBD1. CDR3 size: 16 residues. CDR1 is KGHSH, CDR2 LQKENI, per germline. CDR3 in amino acids: CASSPTGTAFQGTQYF. The CDR3 coding sequence is TGTGCCAGCTCACCCACCGGGACAGCCTTCCAAGGGACCCAGTACTTC.

The rearrangement links TRBV5-1 to TRBJ2-7; 7 bases map to TRBD1. CDR3 length: 16 residues. The V segment lost 4 bases and the J segment 2 bases; nucleotides outside the gene matches: 12. Germline loops: CDR1 SGHRS, CDR2 YFSETQ. CDR3 DNA sequence: TGCGCCAGCAGCCGAACCAACAGGGGTCCCCCCTACGAGCAGTACTTC. Its protein is CASSRTNRGPPYEQYF. Combining the CDR3 with reference TRBV5-1 and TRBJ2-7 gives the whole variable domain KAGVTQTPRYLIKTRGQQVTLSCSPISGHRSVSWYQQTPGQGLQFLFEYFSETQRNKGNFPGRFSGRQFSNSRSEMNVSTLELGDSALYLCASSRTNRGPPYEQYFGPGTRLTVT.

This chain uses TRBV19 with TRBJ1-5, with a possible D match to TRBD1 (6 bases). The germline gives CDR1 LNHDA, CDR2 SQIVND (reference sequence). The CDR3 loop spans 15 amino acids. The ends were cut back, 0 bases at V and 2 bases at J, with 8 bases in the middle. CDR3: CASSIEGAGNQPQHF. The CDR3 bases are TGTGCCAGTAGTATAGAGGGGGCTGGCAATCAGCCCCAGCATTTT. The whole variable domain, filled in from reference TRBV19 and TRBJ1-5, reads DGGITQSPKYLFRKEGQNVTLSCEQNLNHDAMYWYRQDPGQGLRLIYYSQIVNDFQKGDIAEGYSVSREKKESFPLTVTSAQKNPTAFYLCASSIEGAGNQPQHFGDGTRLSIL.

The rearrangement links TRBV5-4 to TRBJ2-7; 10 nucleotides align to TRBD2. The J segment lost 4 bases and the V segment lost 4 bases, leaving 11 bases of the junction unmatched. The CDR3 has 16 residues. Germline V gene data show CDR1 as SGHNT and CDR2 as YYREEE (reference sequence). DNA for the CDR3: TGTGCCAGCAGCGAATCGTTTAGCGGGAGGCATTACGAGCAGTACTTC. Amino acids: CASSESFSGRHYEQYF.

The CDR3 bases are TGTGCCAGTAGTCCCCGGACTAGCGGAGACGGTGAGCAGTTCTTC. Its protein product is CASSPRTSGDGEQFF. The chain employs TRBV19 and TRBJ2-1; 10 nucleotides agree with TRBD2. CDR3 size: 15 residues. Germline V gene data show CDR1 as LNHDA and CDR2 as SQIVND (reference sequence). V lost 5 bases, J lost 9 bases, and 10 bases stayed unmatched. The whole variable domain, filled in from reference TRBV19 and TRBJ2-1, reads DGGITQSPKYLFRKEGQNVTLSCEQNLNHDAMYWYRQDPGQGLRLIYYSQIVNDFQKGDIAEGYSVSREKKESFPLTVTSAQKNPTAFYLCASSPRTSGDGEQFFGPGTRLTVL.

This clone was recorded a few times. V is TRBV11-2 and J is TRBJ1-1; D may be TRBD1 (6 bases). V was clipped by 1 base and J by 0 bases, with 12 bases between them. Germline CDR1 and CDR2: SGHAT and FQNNGV. There are 16 residues in the CDR3. The DNA of the CDR3 is TGTGCCAGCAGCTTAGCCTCGGACAGACTGAACACTGAAGCTTTCTTT. This translates into CASSLASDRLNTEAFF.

The CDR3 nucleotides read TGCAGCGTTGAGTCCGGTTCCCTTCGGGAGACCCAGTACTTC. It codes for CSVESGSLRETQYF. The chain has TRBV29-1 and TRBJ2-5, with D uncertain. Per the germline V gene, CDR1 is SQVTM and CDR2 is ANQGSEA. V was pared by 3 bases and J by 5 bases, with 16 bases between. The CDR3 spans 14 residues.

This clone showed up just once. CDR3 protein: CASRPSSLIYEQYF. The CDR3 coding sequence is TGCGCCAGCAGACCTTCGTCGCTAATCTACGAGCAGTACTTC. The rearrangement uses TRBV5-1 and TRBJ2-7; D not certain. Trimming pared 5 bases from V and 3 bases from J, leaving 15 bases between. Per germline, CDR1 SGHRS and CDR2 YFSETQ. The CDR3 totals 14 residues.

The V call is TRBV14, the J call TRBJ2-7; tentatively, D is TRBD2 (6 bases). Trimming removed 1 base at V and 0 bases at J, with 16 bases between. CDR1 SGHDN and CDR2 FVKESK come from the germline V gene. This CDR3 has 17 amino acids. Written as DNA, the CDR3 is TGTGCCAGCAGCCAAGTTGGGCGGGGCCAATACTCCTACGAGCAGTACTTC. Protein: CASSQVGRGQYSYEQYF.

The chain carries TRBV7-9 and TRBJ2-5; the D gene is possibly TRBD1 (5 bases). The V gene lost 1 base and the J gene lost 1 base, with 7 bases spanning the gap. This CDR3 is built from 14 residues. Germline V gene data show CDR1 as SEHNR and CDR2 as FQNEAQ (reference sequence). As DNA, the CDR3 is TGTGCCAGCAGCTTAGTGGGGCCCCAAGAGACCCAGTACTTC. Residues: CASSLVGPQETQYF.

V is TRBV27 and J is TRBJ2-2, with 8 bases lining up with TRBD2. The V segment lost 5 bases and the J segment 6 bases; nucleotides outside the gene matches: 17. The CDR3 consists of 18 residues. CDR1 is MNHEY and CDR2 is SMNVEV in the germline V gene (reference sequence). CDR3 nucleotide sequence: TGTGCCAGCAGTCCCGGGGTAGCGGGATGGAGGAAGGCCGGGGAGCTGTTTTTT. Translation: CASSPGVAGWRKAGELFF.

In its sample, this clone was seen once. This chain links TRBV28 with TRBJ2-7; 8 positions agree with TRBD2. The CDR3 extends over 16 amino acids. Germline V gene lookup returns CDR1 MDHEN and CDR2 SYDVKM. The trim removed 3 bases at V and 0 bases at J, leaving 7 bases unmatched. The CDR3 loop reads CASSFPTSANSYEQYF. In DNA form, the CDR3 reads TGTGCCAGCAGTTTTCCGACTAGCGCTAACTCCTACGAGCAGTACTTC.